This T cell receptor beta chain was obtained from a study of blood T cell repertoires in COVID-19. On the study more broadly: Whether acute or convalescent, the COVID-19 samples came from the United States, Italy and Spain.

Germline V gene data show CDR1 as MNHEY and CDR2 as SMNVEV (reference sequence). With 4 bases clipped from V and 4 bases from J, the junction kept 9 bases outside the gene matches. CDR3 length equals 16 residues. Assay: immunoSEQ multiplex PCR; the TCRdb copy retains only in-frame clones and omits some. Here the sample spans more than 60,000 clones, roughly 84% being singletons. This TCR was recovered from a middle-aged man with acute or convalescent COVID-19. The sample comprised peripheral blood. The chain is built from TRBV27 and TRBJ2-3; 9 bases are a match to TRBD2. This CDR3 reads CASSSHSGGSPDTQYF. For the CDR3, the DNA is TGTGCCAGCAGTTCTCATAGCGGGGGATCGCCAGATACGCAGTATTTT.